The next 15 T cell receptor beta chains were all read from a single sample in a study of technical replicates of blood from a few donors. Using immunoSEQ multiplex PCR, the repertoire was profiled, and TCRdb retains in-frame clones only, with some absent. Of about 85,000 clones in the sample, over 90% were seen once. The sequenced sample consisted of T cells isolated from PBMCs. These receptors all come from a human donor in good health.

The chain recombines TRBV5-8 with TRBJ1-6, with 9 bases matching TRBD1. Germline CDR1 SGHTS, CDR2 YDEGEE. The CDR3 has 15 residues. The V segment lost 5 bases and the J segment 7 bases; nucleotides outside the gene matches: 7. CDR3 in amino acids: CASSDSDRGNSPLHF. CDR3 sequence (DNA): TGTGCCAGCAGTGACTCGGACAGGGGAAATTCACCCCTCCACTTT. The whole variable domain, filled in from reference TRBV5-8 and TRBJ1-6, reads EAGVTQSPTHLIKTRGQQATLRCSPISGHTSVYWYQQALGLGLQFLLWYDEGEERNRGNFPPRFSGRQFPNYSSELNVNALELEDSALYLCASSDSDRGNSPLHFGNGTRLTVT.

The rearrangement links TRBV29-1 to TRBJ2-2, with 14 positions matching TRBD2. The V segment lost 4 bases and the J segment 3 bases; nucleotides outside the gene matches: 13. The germline CDR1 and CDR2 sequences are SQVTM and ANQGSEA. The CDR3 spans 19 residues. As DNA, the CDR3 is TGCAGCGTTGGGGCAGCCGGGACTAGCGGGAGCGAGGACACCGGGGAGCTGTTTTTT. Its protein product is CSVGAAGTSGSEDTGELFF.

The chain has TRBV7-9 and TRBJ2-7; the match to TRBD1 covers 7 bases. Germline-derived CDR1 and CDR2 are SEHNR and FQNEAQ (reference sequence). The CDR3 is made up of 17 amino acids. J lost 5 bases, V lost 0 bases, and 13 bases had no gene match. The DNA of the CDR3 is TGTGCCAGCAGCTTAGCGCGGAAGCTACAGGGGAGCCACGAGCAGTACTTC. Translation gives CASSLARKLQGSHEQYF. Full variable domain (outside the CDR3, taken from reference TRBV7-9 and TRBJ2-7): DTGVSQNPRHKITKRGQNVTFRCDPISEHNRLYWYRQTLGQGPEFLTYFQNEAQLEKSRLLSDRFSAERPKGSFSTLEIQRTEQGDSAMYLCASSLARKLQGSHEQYFGPGTRLTVT.

The chain's CDR3 is CARGGFMNTEAFF. CDR3 sequence (DNA): TGTGCCCGGGGAGGGTTCATGAACACTGAAGCTTTCTTT. This chain joins TRBV30 and TRBJ1-1; no clear D gene. There are 13 residues in the CDR3. The ends were cut back, 8 bases at V and 0 bases at J, with 13 bases in the middle. Germline CDR1 GTSNPN, CDR2 SVGIG (reference sequence).

The chain carries TRBV7-9 and TRBJ1-2; D might be TRBD1 (5 bases). The germline CDR1 and CDR2 sequences are SEHNR and FQNEAQ (reference sequence). Trimming stripped 4 bases from V and 0 bases from J, with 12 bases between. CDR3 length equals 15 residues. The CDR3: CASSSTPGTNYGYTF. CDR3 coding DNA: TGTGCCAGCAGCTCGACCCCAGGGACTAACTATGGCTACACCTTC.

This chain joins TRBV11-2 and TRBJ1-3; no reliable D call. The CDR3 is made up of 14 amino acids. CDR1 is SGHAT and CDR2 is FQNNGV in the germline V gene. V gave up 6 bases and J gave up 2 bases, with 11 bases separating them. The CDR3 DNA is TGTGCCAGCAGATTCCAACAGCCTGGAAACACCATATATTTT. Translating gives CASRFQQPGNTIYF.

The CDR3 DNA reads TGCGCCAGCAGCCTGGATAGCGGGGGGCGCACCGGGGAGCTGTTTTTT. As protein: CASSLDSGGRTGELFF. The chain recombines TRBV5-1 with TRBJ2-2, with TRBD2 matching 10 bases. The CDR3 spans 16 residues. CDR1 SGHRS and CDR2 YFSETQ come from the germline V gene. V lost 4 bases and J lost 4; bases outside the gene matches: 7. The full variable domain, its missing parts supplied by reference TRBV5-1 and TRBJ2-2, is KAGVTQTPRYLIKTRGQQVTLSCSPISGHRSVSWYQQTPGQGLQFLFEYFSETQRNKGNFPGRFSGRQFSNSRSEMNVSTLELGDSALYLCASSLDSGGRTGELFFGEGSRLTVL.

V usage is TRBV4-2 and J usage is TRBJ1-2; D is undetermined. From germline, CDR1 is LGHNA and CDR2 YNFKEQ. This CDR3 has 15 amino acids. The V gene lost 0 bases and the J gene lost 3 bases, with 11 bases spanning the gap. The DNA of the CDR3 is TGTGCCAGCAGCCAAGATCTTGGCAAATACTATGGCTACACCTTC. This sequence encodes CASSQDLGKYYGYTF.

This chain joins TRBV5-1 and TRBJ2-5; 8 nucleotides match TRBD2. Germline V gene sequence: CDR1 SGHRS, CDR2 YFSETQ. V trimming: 6 bases; J trimming: 1 base; junction bases outside the gene matches: 8. The CDR3 is 15 amino acids. CDR3 loop: CASTPRGGIQETQYF. CDR3 bases: TGCGCCAGCACCCCACGGGGGGGCATCCAAGAGACCCAGTACTTC.

This clone was observed once. This rearrangement joins TRBV7-9 to TRBJ2-1; 7 nucleotides line up with TRBD1. The CDR3 runs to 15 residues. Germline assignment: CDR1 SEHNR and CDR2 FQNEAQ (reference sequence). The V segment lost 2 bases and the J segment 5 bases; nucleotides outside the gene matches: 6. For the CDR3, the DNA is TGTGCCAGCAGCTTACAACGAGGGGGCCACAATGAGCAGTTCTTC. Encoded protein: CASSLQRGGHNEQFF. Full variable domain (remainder filled in from reference TRBV7-9 and TRBJ2-1): DTGVSQNPRHKITKRGQNVTFRCDPISEHNRLYWYRQTLGQGPEFLTYFQNEAQLEKSRLLSDRFSAERPKGSFSTLEIQRTEQGDSAMYLCASSLQRGGHNEQFFGPGTRLTVL.

The CDR3 spells CASSDSLPWRDRGLGGNTIYF. The CDR3 region has the DNA TGTGCCAGCAGTGACTCTCTCCCCTGGCGGGACAGGGGGCTAGGGGGAAACACCATATATTTT. The chain employs TRBV6-4 and TRBJ1-3, with 12 bases matching TRBD1. This CDR3 contains 21 residues. CDR1 is MRHNA, CDR2 SNTAGT, per germline. V shed 0 bases, J shed 4 bases, and the junction held 16 bases outside the gene matches.

This chain joins TRBV6-1 and TRBJ1-5, with D tentatively TRBD1 (5 bases). V shed 2 bases and J shed 4 bases, with 9 bases lying between them. The CDR3 extends over 14 amino acids. The germline V gene has CDR1 MNHNS and CDR2 SASEGT. CDR3 in amino acids: CASSERGGNQPQHF. The DNA for the CDR3 is TGTGCCAGCAGTGAACGGGGGGGGAATCAGCCCCAGCATTTT.

V usage is TRBV7-8 and J usage is TRBJ1-1, with 7 bases lining up with TRBD1. Germline V CDR1 and CDR2: SGHVS, FQNEAQ. The ends lost 3 bases at V and 5 bases at J; junction bases unmatched: 3. This CDR3 is 13 amino acids long. The CDR3 sequence: CASSLGQLTEAFF. CDR3 nucleotide sequence: TGTGCCAGCAGCTTGGGACAGTTAACTGAAGCTTTCTTT. Full variable domain (outside the CDR3, taken from reference TRBV7-8 and TRBJ1-1): GAGVSQSPRYKVAKRGQDVALRCDPISGHVSLFWYQQALGQGPEFLTYFQNEAQLDKSGLPSDRFFAERPEGSVSTLKIQRTQQEDSAVYLCASSLGQLTEAFFGQGTRLTVV.

This chain connects TRBV7-3 to TRBJ2-5; 7 nucleotides align to TRBD2. Germline CDR1 and CDR2: SGHTA and FQGTGA. V lost 2 bases, J lost 3 bases, and 3 bases stayed unmatched. The CDR3 runs 14 residues. As DNA, the CDR3 is TGTGCCAGCAGCTTAGTTGGGGGGGAAGAGACCCAGTACTTC. It specifies CASSLVGGEETQYF. Supplemented by reference TRBV7-3 and TRBJ2-5, the full variable domain reads GAGVSQTPSNKVTEKGKYVELRCDPISGHTALYWYRQSLGQGPEFLIYFQGTGAADDSGLPNDRFFAVRPEGSVSTLKIQRTERGDSAVYLCASSLVGGEETQYFGPGTRLLVL.

The chain uses TRBV7-6 and TRBJ2-1; D perhaps matches TRBD2 (6 bases). The V and J ends lost 4 bases and 5 bases respectively, with 12 bases between them. CDR1 and CDR2 from the germline V gene are SGHVS and FNYEAQ. The CDR3 sequence is 14 residues long. The CDR3 here is CASSSSGSHNEQFF. The CDR3 DNA reads as TGTGCCAGCAGCTCGAGCGGGTCCCACAATGAGCAGTTCTTC. Full variable domain (remainder filled in from reference TRBV7-6 and TRBJ2-1): GAGVSQSPRYKVTKRGQDVALRCDPISGHVSLYWYRQALGQGPEFLTYFNYEAQQDKSGLPNDRFSAERPEGSISTLTIQRTEQRDSAMYRCASSSSGSHNEQFFGPGTRLTVL.